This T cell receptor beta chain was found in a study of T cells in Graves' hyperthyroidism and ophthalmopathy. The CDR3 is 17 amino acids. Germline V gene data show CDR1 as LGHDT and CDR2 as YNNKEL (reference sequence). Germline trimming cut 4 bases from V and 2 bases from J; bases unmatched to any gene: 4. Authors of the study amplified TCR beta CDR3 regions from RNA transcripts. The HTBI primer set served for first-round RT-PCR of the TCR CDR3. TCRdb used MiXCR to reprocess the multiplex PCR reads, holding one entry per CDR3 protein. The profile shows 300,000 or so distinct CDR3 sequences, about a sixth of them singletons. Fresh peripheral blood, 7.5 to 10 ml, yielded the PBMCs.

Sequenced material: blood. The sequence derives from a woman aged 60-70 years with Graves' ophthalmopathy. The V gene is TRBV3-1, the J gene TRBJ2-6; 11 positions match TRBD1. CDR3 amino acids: CASSLWTGGAGANVLTF. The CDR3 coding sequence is TGTGCCAGCAGCCTATGGACAGGGGGCGCTGGGGCCAACGTCCTGACTTTC.